These T cell receptor beta chains were read from a single sample in a study of CD8 T cells in ankylosing spondylitis. MiXCR, run by TCRdb on the 5' RACE reads, gives a single entry per CDR3 protein. This table has approximately 520,000 distinct CDR3 sequences, roughly 5% appearing once. The sample consisted of blood, either unsorted or a sorted T cell fraction (not recorded which). These receptor sequences come from a male donor with ankylosing spondylitis. The CDR3 runs from the conserved cysteine through the conserved F or W. D genes are given only for firm matches. Clone size, where shown, is once, few, many, or a class for clones that have expanded.

d_gene,abundance,j_gene,v_gene,CDR3nt,CDR3aa
.,many,TRBJ2-7,TRBV6-2/TRBV6-3,TGTGCCAGCAGTTACTCGTCAGACTCCTACGAGCAGTACTTC,CASSYSSDSYEQYF
.,many,TRBJ2-7,TRBV7-6,TGTGCCAGCAGCTTAGGGGGACTGAGAAACTACGAGCAGTACTTC,CASSLGGLRNYEQYF
TRBD1,few,TRBJ2-3,TRBV4-1,TGCGCCAGCAGCCCGGGACAGGGGGTCAGCACAGATACGCAGTATTTT,CASSPGQGVSTDTQYF
TRBD2,many,TRBJ2-5,TRBV6-5,TGTGCCAGCAGTTACGTAGCGGGAGCCCAAGAGACCCAGTACTTC,CASSYVAGAQETQYF
.,few,TRBJ2-4,TRBV21-1,TGTGCCAGCAGCAAAACCGATACCCGGGACAGGGTGGCCAAAAACATTCAGTACTTC,CASSKTDTRDRVAKNIQYF
TRBD1,many,TRBJ1-1,TRBV6-1,TGTGCCAGCTTCCGACTGGCGGACAGGTCTATGACTTTCTTT,CASFRLADRSMTFF
TRBD2,many,TRBJ2-7,TRBV15,TGTGCCACCAGCAGAGGGAGGAGCGGGAGCGGCCACGAGCAGTACTTC,CATSRGRSGSGHEQYF
.,many,TRBJ2-7,TRBV27,TGTGCCAGCATCCCAGCACAGGGGACTGGCTCCTACGAGCAGTACTTC,CASIPAQGTGSYEQYF
.,.,TRBJ2-7,TRBV7-9,TGTGCCAGCAGCTTAGAGGTCTGGGGACGGACCTACGAGCAGTACTTC,CASSLEVWGRTYEQYF
.,.,TRBJ1-5,TRBV4-1,TGCGCCAGCAGCCAAGAGGCGGCAGGGAGCAATCAGCCCCAGCATTTT,CASSQEAAGSNQPQHF
.,.,TRBJ1-2,TRBV7-2,TGTGCCAGCACCCCCGACTCCGTCAGGGGATTTCGTGGCTACACCTTC,CASTPDSVRGFRGYTF
TRBD2,.,TRBJ2-1,TRBV28,TGTGCCAGCAGTTCATATGATAGACTAGCGGGGGGGGATGAGCAGTTCTTC,CASSSYDRLAGGDEQFF
TRBD1,.,TRBJ1-6,TRBV11-2,TGTGCCAGCAGCACCTGGGACAGGGGGCGCTTTTTTAGGGATTCACCCCTCCACTTT,CASSTWDRGRFFRDSPLHF
.,many,TRBJ2-1,TRBV28,TGTGCCAGCAGCTCAGACAGAACTTACCCCGACAATGAGCAGTTCTTC,CASSSDRTYPDNEQFF
.,many,TRBJ2-7,TRBV2,TGTGCCAGCAGTGAAAGGTACGAGCAGTACTTC,CASSERYEQYF
TRBD2,many,TRBJ2-5,TRBV5-4,TGTGCCAGCAGCTCGGGACTACCCGAGACCCAGTACTTC,CASSSGLPETQYF
TRBD1,many,TRBJ1-1,TRBV7-2,TGTGCCAGCAGACCTCGACAGGGGGCCGATGAAGCTTTCTTT,CASRPRQGADEAFF
TRBD1,.,TRBJ2-6,TRBV20-1,TGCAGTGCTAGGGGTCGGGACAGGCCCCCTCAATCTGGGGCCAACGTCCTGACTTTC,CSARGRDRPPQSGANVLTF
TRBD1,many,TRBJ2-7,TRBV5-1,TGTGCCAGCAGTCTCCGGGACAGGGGATCCTACGAGCAGTACTTC,CASSLRDRGSYEQYF
TRBD1,many,TRBJ1-2,TRBV6-1,TGTGCCAGCACCAATACACGGACAGGGGGCGGCTATGGCTACACCTTC,CASTNTRTGGGYGYTF
.,many,TRBJ2-5,TRBV5-1,TGCGCCAGCAGCCAGGGAGTGGAGACCCAGTACTTC,CASSQGVETQYF
TRBD1,many,TRBJ2-1,TRBV5-1,TGCGCCAGCAGCTGGACTCAGGGGGCCCCCTCCTACAATGAGCAGTTCTTC,CASSWTQGAPSYNEQFF
TRBD1,many,TRBJ2-2,TRBV10-3,TGTGCCATCATCCCGGACAGGGACACCGGGGAGCTGTTTTTT,CAIIPDRDTGELFF
.,many,TRBJ2-7,TRBV18,TGTGCCAGCTCACCCCGAGGGGGACCCTACGAGCAGTACTTC,CASSPRGGPYEQYF
TRBD2,many,TRBJ2-1,TRBV7-2,TGTGCCAGCAGCCACCGGGGGGATGAGCAGTTCTTC,CASSHRGDEQFF
TRBD2,many,TRBJ2-1,TRBV7-9,TGTGCCAGCAGCCGTAGCGGGAGAGGTAGCAATGAGCAGTTCTTC,CASSRSGRGSNEQFF
TRBD1,few,TRBJ2-7,TRBV4-3,TGCGCCAGCAGCCAATCCGGGACAGATCCCTACGAGCAGTACTTC,CASSQSGTDPYEQYF
TRBD1,.,TRBJ2-1,TRBV29-1,TGCAGCGTTGCCGGGACAGGGGTCTACAATGAGCAGTTCTTC,CSVAGTGVYNEQFF
TRBD2,.,TRBJ2-7,TRBV6-1,TGTGCCAGCAGACCCACTAGCGGGAGGTTCTACGAGCAGTACTTC,CASRPTSGRFYEQYF
.,many,TRBJ2-3,TRBV20-1,TGCAGTGCCCGAGCGACTACCACAGATACGCAGTATTTT,CSARATTTDTQYF